This T cell receptor beta chain was obtained from a study of CD8+ T cells in alopecia areata. Points on this clone: Its specificity is unknown.

The CDR3 is 17 residues long. Losses at the gene ends were 2 bases for V and 10 bases for J; bases not matched to a gene: 12. Germline assignment: CDR1 SGHAT and CDR2 FQNNGV. cDNA serving as the sequencing template came from extracted, reverse transcribed RNA. Only in-frame clones appear in the TCRdb table, and some are missing; sequencing was by immunoSEQ multiplex PCR. The top ten clones hold 1.6% of a sample with some 220,000 clones, about three fifths of them seen once. Treatment reported: oral pan-JAK inhibitor, 5-10 mg twice daily. Study results and caveats: Clonality exceeded that of normal scalp in lesional scalp, most notably in alopecia totalis/universalis. Tofacitinib significantly lowered scalp clonality and expanded CD8+ clones among the top 100.

The source material was CD4+ T cells sorted from blood, sampled at week 4, from a patient treated with tofacitinib. The V call is TRBV11-2, the J call TRBJ1-6, with TRBD1 matching over 9 bases. The sequence came from a human donor with alopecia areata. The CDR3 DNA is TGTGCCAGCAGCTTACCCCGGCGTGGGGACAGGGTGTCACCCCTCCACTTT. Encoded protein: CASSLPRRGDRVSPLHF.